These 2 T cell receptor beta chains originate from one sample sequenced in a study of blood T cells in healthy people across ages (dated by TCRdb to between 2014 and 2017). Library method: 5' RACE. The instrument was an Illumina HiSeq 2500. A second PCR of roughly 7 to 12 cycles was run with a J-beta primer mix and a sample-barcoded 5' primer. Using fastp at Q25 and MiXCR, TCRdb reprocessed the public reads and kept productive beta chains. Rows matching on CDR3 protein sequence are summarized as one entry with the most common DNA and genes. The sample includes about 970,000 distinct CDR3 sequences, with roughly 51% observed a single time. The top ten clonotypes cover 20% to 25% of the sample. Sequenced material: blood. Every receptor here comes from a woman aged 60 to 75 in good health.

The V call is TRBV20-1, the J call TRBJ2-1, with 8 positions matching TRBD2. The J segment lost 0 bases and the V segment lost 0 bases, leaving 7 bases of the junction unmatched. The CDR3 length is 17 residues. Germline-derived CDR1 and CDR2 are DFQATT and SNEGSKA (reference sequence). The CDR3 reads CSARDRPGGPSYNEQFF. CDR3 coding DNA: TGCAGTGCTAGAGATCGTCCGGGAGGGCCCTCCTACAATGAGCAGTTCTTC.

A word on this clonotype: Just one base apart from a much larger clone, this may be a read error. The chain recombines TRBV4-1 with TRBJ2-5; D remains ambiguous. CDR3 size: 16 residues. V was trimmed by 1 base and J by 5 bases, leaving 17 bases between them. Germline CDR1 MGHRA, CDR2 YSYEKL. In DNA form, the CDR3 reads TGCGCCAGCAGCCAAGGGGCGAAGTTGGCATCGGAGACCCAGTACTTC. This translates into CASSQGAKLASETQYF.